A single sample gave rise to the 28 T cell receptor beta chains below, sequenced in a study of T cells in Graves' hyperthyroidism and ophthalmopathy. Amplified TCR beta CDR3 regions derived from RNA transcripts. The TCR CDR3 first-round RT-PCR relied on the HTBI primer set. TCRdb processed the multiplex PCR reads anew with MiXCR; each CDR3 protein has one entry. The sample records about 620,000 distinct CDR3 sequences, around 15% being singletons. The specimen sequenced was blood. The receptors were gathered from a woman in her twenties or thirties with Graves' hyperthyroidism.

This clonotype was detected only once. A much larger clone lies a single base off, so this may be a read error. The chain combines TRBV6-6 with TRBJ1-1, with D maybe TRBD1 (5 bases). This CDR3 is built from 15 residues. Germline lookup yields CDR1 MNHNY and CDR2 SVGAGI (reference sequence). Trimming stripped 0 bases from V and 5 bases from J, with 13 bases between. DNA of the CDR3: TGTGCCAGCAGTTACTCTGTAGCGGGGGGGACTGAAGCTTTCTTT. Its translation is CASSYSVAGGTEAFF.

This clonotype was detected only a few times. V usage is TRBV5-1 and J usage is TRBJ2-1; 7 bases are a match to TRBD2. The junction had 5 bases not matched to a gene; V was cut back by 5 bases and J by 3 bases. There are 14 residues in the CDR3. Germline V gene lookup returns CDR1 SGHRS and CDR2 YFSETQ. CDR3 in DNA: TGCGCCAGCAGGGGTAGCGGGCGCTACAATGAGCAGTTCTTC. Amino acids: CASRGSGRYNEQFF.

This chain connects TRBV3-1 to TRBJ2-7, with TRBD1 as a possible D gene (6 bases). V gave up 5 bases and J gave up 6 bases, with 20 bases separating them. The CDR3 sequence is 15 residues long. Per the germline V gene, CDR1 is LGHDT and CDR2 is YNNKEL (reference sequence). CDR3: CASSLTQGKAVEQYF. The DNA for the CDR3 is TGTGCCAGCAGCTTAACACAGGGAAAGGCAGTCGAGCAGTACTTC.

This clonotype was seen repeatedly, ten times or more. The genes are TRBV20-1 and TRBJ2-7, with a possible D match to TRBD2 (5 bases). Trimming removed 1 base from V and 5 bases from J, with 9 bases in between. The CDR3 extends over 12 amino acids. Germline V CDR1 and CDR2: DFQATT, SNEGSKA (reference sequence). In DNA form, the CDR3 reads TGCAGTGCTAGAGTTGGGAGCCACGAGCAGTACTTC. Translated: CSARVGSHEQYF.

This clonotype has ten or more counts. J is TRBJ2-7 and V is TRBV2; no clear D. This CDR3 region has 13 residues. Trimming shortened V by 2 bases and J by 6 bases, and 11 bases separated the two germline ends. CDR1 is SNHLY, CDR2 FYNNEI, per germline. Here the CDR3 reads CASSELVVGEQYF. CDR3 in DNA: TGTGCCAGCAGTGAACTTGTAGTCGGCGAGCAGTACTTC. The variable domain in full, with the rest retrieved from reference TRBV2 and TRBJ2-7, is EPEVTQTPSHQVTQMGQEVILRCVPISNHLYFYWYRQILGQKVEFLVSFYNNEISEKSEIFDDQFSVERPDGSNFTLKIRSTKLEDSAMYFCASSELVVGEQYFGPGTRLTVT.

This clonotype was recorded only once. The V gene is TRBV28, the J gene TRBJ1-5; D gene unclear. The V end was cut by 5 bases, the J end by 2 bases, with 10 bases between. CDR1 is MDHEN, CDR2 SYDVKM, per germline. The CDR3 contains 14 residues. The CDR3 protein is CASSTSGGNQPQHF. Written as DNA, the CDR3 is TGTGCCAGCAGTACTTCAGGCGGCAATCAGCCCCAGCATTTT.

The CDR3 DNA sequence: TGTGCCACCAGTGATTTAGGGGAAAAGGGACACCAAGAGACCCAGTACTTC. Amino acid sequence: CATSDLGEKGHQETQYF. The chain employs TRBV24-1 and TRBJ2-5; either TRBD1 or TRBD2 may supply D (5 bases each). V lost 1 base, J lost 0 bases, and 14 bases lay in between. This CDR3 is built from 17 residues. Germline CDR1 and CDR2: KGHDR and SFDVKD.

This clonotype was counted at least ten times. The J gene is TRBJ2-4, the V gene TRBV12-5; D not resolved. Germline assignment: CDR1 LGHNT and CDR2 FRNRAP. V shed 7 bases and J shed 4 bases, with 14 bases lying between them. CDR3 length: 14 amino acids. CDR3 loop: CASDLSLLKNIQYF. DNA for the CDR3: TGTGCTAGTGATCTGAGCCTTCTTAAAAACATTCAGTACTTC. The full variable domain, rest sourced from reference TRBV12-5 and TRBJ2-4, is DARVTQTPRHKVTEMGQEVTMRCQPILGHNTVFWYRQTMMQGLELLAYFRNRAPLDDSGMPKDRFSAEMPDATLATLKIQPSEPRDSAVYFCASDLSLLKNIQYFGAGTRLSVL.

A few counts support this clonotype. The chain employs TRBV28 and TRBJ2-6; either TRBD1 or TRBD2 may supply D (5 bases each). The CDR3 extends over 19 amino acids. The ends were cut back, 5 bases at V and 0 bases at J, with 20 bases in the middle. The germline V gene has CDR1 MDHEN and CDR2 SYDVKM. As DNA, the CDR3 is TGTGCCAGCAGTCTTTCCCGGGACGGAACTATCTCTGGGGCCAACGTCCTGACTTTC. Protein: CASSLSRDGTISGANVLTF.

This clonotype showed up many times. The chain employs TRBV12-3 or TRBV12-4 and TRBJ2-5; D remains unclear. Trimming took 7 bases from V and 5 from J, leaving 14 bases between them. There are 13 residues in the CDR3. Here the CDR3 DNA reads TGTGCCAGCACCCAATTCCGACGGGAGACCCAGTACTTC. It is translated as CASTQFRRETQYF.

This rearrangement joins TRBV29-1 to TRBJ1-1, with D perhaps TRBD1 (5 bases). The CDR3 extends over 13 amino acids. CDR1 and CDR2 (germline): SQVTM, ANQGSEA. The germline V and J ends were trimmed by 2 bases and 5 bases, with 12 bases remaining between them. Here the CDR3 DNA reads TGCAGCGTTGAAAGGGGAGGTTGGACTGAAGCTTTCTTT. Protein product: CSVERGGWTEAFF.

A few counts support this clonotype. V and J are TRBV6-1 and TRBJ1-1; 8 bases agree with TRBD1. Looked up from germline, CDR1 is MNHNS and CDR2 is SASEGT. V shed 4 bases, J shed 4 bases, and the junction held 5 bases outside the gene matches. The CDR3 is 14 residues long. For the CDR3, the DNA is TGTGCCAGCAGTGGAGACAGGGGAAGCACTGAAGCTTTCTTT. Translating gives CASSGDRGSTEAFF.

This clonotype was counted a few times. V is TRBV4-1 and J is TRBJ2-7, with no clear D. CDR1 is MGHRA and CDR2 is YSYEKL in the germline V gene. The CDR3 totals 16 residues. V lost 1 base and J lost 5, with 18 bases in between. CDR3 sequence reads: CASSQVGEGKGNEQYF. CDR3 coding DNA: TGCGCCAGCAGCCAAGTTGGCGAAGGGAAAGGAAACGAGCAGTACTTC.

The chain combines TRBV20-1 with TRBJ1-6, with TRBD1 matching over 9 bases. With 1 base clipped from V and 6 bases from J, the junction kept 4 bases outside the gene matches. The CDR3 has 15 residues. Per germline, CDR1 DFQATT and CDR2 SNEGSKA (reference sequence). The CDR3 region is CSARAPTGGNSPLHF. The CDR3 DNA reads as TGCAGTGCTAGAGCCCCGACAGGGGGTAATTCACCCCTCCACTTT.

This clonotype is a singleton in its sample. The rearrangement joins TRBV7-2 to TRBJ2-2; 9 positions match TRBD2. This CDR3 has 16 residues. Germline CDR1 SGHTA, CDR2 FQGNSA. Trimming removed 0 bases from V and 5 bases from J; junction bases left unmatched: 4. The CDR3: CASSLAYLAGTGELFF. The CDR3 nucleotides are TGTGCCAGCAGCTTAGCATATCTAGCGGGAACCGGGGAGCTGTTTTTT.

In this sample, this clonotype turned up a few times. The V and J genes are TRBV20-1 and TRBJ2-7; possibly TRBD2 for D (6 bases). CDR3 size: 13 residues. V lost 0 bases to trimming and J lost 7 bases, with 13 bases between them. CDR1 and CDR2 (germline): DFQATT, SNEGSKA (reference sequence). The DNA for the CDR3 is TGCAGTGCTAGAGATTCCGGGAGAAGGGAGCAGTACTTC. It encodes CSARDSGRREQYF.

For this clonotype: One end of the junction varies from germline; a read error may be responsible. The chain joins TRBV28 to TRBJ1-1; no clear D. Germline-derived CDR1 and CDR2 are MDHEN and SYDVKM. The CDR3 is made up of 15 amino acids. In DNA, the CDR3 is TGTGCCAGCAGGTTATTCGCGACGGGCTACACTGAAGCTTTCTTT. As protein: CASRLFATGYTEAFF.

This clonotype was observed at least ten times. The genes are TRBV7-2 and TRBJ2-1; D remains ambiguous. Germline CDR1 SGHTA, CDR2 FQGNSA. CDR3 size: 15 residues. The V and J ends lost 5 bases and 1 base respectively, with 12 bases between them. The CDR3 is CASSPSSDSYNEQFF. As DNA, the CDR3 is TGTGCCAGCAGCCCGAGCTCAGATTCCTACAATGAGCAGTTCTTC.

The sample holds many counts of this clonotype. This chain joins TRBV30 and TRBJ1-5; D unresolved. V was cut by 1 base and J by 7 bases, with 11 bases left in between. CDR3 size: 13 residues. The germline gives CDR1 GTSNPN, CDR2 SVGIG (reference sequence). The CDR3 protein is CAWSDHLNQPQHF. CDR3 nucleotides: TGTGCCTGGAGTGACCACCTTAACCAGCCCCAGCATTTT.

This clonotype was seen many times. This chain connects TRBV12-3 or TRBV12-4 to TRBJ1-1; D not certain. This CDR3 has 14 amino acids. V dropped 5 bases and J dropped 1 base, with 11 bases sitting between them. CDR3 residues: CASSNPVQNTEAFF. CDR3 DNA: TGTGCCAGCAGTAACCCGGTTCAGAACACTGAAGCTTTCTTT.

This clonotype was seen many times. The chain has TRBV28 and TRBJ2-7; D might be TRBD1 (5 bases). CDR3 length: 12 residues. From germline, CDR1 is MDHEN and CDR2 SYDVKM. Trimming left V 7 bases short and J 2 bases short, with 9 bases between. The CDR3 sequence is CASKQAPYEQYF. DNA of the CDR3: TGTGCCAGCAAACAGGCCCCCTACGAGCAGTACTTC.

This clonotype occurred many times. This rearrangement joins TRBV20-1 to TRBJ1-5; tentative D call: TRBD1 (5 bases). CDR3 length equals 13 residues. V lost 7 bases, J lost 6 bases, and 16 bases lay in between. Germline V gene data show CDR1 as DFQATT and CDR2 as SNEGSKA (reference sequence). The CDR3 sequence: CSVGRAEVQPQHF. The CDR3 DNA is TGCAGTGTCGGCAGGGCCGAAGTTCAGCCCCAGCATTTT.

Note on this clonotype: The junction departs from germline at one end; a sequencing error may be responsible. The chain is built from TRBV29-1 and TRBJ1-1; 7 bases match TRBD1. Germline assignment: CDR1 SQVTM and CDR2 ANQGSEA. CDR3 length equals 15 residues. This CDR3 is CSVEQGGKSDTEALF. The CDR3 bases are TGCAGCGTTGAGCAGGGGGGGAAATCGGACACTGAAGCTCTCTTT.

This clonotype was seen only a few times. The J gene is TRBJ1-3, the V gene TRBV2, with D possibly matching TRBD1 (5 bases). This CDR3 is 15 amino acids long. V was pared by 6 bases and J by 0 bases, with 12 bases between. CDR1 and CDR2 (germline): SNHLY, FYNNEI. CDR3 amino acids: CASRSTGISGNTIYF. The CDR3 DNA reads TGTGCCAGCAGGTCCACAGGAATCTCTGGAAACACCATATATTTT. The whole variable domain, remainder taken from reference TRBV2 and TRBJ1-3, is EPEVTQTPSHQVTQMGQEVILRCVPISNHLYFYWYRQILGQKVEFLVSFYNNEISEKSEIFDDQFSVERPDGSNFTLKIRSTKLEDSAMYFCASRSTGISGNTIYFGEGSWLTVV.

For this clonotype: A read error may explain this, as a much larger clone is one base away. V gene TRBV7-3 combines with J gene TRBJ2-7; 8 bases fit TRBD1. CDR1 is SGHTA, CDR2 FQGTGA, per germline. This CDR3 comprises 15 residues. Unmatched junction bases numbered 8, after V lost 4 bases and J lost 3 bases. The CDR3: CASSSTGGECYEQYF. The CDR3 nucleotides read TGTGCCAGCAGCTCAACAGGGGGTGAGTGCTACGAGCAGTACTTC.

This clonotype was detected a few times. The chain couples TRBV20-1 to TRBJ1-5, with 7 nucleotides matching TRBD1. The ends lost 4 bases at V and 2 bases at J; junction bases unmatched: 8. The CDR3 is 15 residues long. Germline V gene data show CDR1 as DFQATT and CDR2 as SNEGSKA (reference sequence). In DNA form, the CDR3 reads TGCAGTGCTATTGCAGGGGGAAGAGGCAATCAGCCCCAGCATTTT. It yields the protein CSAIAGGRGNQPQHF.

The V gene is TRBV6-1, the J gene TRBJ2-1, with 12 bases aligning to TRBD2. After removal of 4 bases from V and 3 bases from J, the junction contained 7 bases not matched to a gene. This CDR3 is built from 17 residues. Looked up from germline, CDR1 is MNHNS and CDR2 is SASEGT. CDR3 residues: CASSGPTSGSFYNEQFF. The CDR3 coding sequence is TGTGCCAGCAGTGGCCCGACTAGCGGGAGCTTCTACAATGAGCAGTTCTTC.

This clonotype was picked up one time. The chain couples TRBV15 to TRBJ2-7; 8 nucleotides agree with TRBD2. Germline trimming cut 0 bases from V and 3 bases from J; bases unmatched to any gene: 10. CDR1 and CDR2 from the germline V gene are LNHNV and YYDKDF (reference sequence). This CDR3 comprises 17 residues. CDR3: CATSRDFPASGLYEQYF. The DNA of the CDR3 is TGTGCCACCAGCAGAGATTTTCCGGCTAGCGGGCTCTACGAGCAGTACTTC.